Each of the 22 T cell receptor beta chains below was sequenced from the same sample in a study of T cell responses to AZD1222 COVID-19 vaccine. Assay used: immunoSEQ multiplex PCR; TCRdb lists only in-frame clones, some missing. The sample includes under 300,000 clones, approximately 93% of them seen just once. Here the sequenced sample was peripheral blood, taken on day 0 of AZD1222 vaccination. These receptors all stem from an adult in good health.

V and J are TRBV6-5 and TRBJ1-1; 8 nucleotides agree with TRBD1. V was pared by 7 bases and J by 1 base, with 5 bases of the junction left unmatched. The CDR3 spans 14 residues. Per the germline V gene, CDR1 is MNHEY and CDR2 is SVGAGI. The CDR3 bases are TGTGCCAGCAACGGACAGGGACCGAACACTGAAGCTTTCTTT. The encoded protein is CASNGQGPNTEAFF.

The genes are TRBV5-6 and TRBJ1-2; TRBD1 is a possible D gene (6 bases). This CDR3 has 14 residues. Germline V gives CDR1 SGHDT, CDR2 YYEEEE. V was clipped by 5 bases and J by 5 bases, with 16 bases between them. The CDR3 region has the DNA TGTGCCAGCAGGACGAGCGGGGGCGGATATGGCTACACCTTC. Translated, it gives CASRTSGGGYGYTF.

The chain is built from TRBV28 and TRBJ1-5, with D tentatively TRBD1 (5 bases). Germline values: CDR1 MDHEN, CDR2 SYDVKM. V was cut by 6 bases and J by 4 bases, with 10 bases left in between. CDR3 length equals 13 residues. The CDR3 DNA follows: TGTGCCAGCAGATGGGGGGGGAATCAGCCCCAGCATTTT. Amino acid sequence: CASRWGGNQPQHF.

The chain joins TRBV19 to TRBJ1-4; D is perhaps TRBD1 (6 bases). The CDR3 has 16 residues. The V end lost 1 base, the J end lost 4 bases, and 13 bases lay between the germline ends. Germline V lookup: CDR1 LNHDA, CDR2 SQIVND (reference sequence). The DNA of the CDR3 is TGTGCCAGTAGTATAGGCGGACAGCCTTTTAATGAAAAACTGTTTTTT. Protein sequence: CASSIGGQPFNEKLFF.

The CDR3 nucleotides are TGTGCCAGCAGCGTAGGGGTACTAGCGGGATACAATGAGCAGTTCTTC. The encoded protein is CASSVGVLAGYNEQFF. This rearrangement joins TRBV9 to TRBJ2-1; 10 bases fit TRBD2. Germline assignment: CDR1 SGDLS and CDR2 YYNGEE. The CDR3 is 16 residues long. Germline trimming cut 0 bases from V and 4 bases from J; bases unmatched to any gene: 4. Combining the CDR3 with reference TRBV9 and TRBJ2-1 gives the whole variable domain DSGVTQTPKHLITATGQRVTLRCSPRSGDLSVYWYQQSLDQGLQFLIQYYNGEERAKGNILERFSAQQFPDLHSELNLSSLELGDSALYFCASSVGVLAGYNEQFFGPGTRLTVL.

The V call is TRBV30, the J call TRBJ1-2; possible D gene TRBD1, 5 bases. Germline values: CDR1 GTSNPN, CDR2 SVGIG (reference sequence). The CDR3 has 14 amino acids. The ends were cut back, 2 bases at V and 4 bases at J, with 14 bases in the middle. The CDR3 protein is CAWSPGDGVYGYTF. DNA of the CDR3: TGTGCCTGGAGTCCGGGGGACGGGGTCTATGGCTACACCTTC. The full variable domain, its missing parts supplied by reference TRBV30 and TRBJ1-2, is SQTIHQWPATLVQPVGSPLSLECTVEGTSNPNLYWYRQAAGRGLQLLFYSVGIGQISSEVPQNLSASRPQDRQFILSSKKLLLSDSGFYLCAWSPGDGVYGYTFGSGTRLTVV.

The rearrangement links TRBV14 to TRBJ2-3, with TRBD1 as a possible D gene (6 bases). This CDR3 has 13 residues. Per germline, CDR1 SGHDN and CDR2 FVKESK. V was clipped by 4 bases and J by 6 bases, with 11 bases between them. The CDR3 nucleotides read TGTGCCAGCAGCCGGGGGCGATCCGATACGCAGTATTTT. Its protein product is CASSRGRSDTQYF.

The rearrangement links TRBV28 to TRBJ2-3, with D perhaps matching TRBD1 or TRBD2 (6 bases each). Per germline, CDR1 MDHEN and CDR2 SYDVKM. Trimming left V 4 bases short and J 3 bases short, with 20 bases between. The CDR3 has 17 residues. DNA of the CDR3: TGTGCCAGCAGTTCCCCCCCGGGGGCGGGCGGGACAGATACGCAGTATTTT. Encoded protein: CASSSPPGAGGTDTQYF.

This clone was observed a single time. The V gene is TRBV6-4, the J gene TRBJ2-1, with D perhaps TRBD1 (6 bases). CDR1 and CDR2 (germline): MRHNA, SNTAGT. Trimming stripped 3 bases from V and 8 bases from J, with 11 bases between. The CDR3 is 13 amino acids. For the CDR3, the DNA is TGTGCCAGCAGTGAGAACAGGGACCATGAGCAGTTCTTC. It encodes CASSENRDHEQFF.

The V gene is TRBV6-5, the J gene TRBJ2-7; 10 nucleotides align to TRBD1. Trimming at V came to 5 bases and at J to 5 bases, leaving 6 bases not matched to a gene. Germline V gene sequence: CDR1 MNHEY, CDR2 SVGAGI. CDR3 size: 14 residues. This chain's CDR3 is CASSHRDRGNEQYF. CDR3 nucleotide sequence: TGTGCCAGCAGTCACCGGGACAGGGGTAACGAGCAGTACTTC.

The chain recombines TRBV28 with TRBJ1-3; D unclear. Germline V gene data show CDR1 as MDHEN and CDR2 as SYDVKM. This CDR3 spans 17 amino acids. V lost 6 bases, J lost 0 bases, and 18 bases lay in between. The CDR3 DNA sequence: TGTGCCAGCAGCCGCCGGTCCTGGGGAAACTCTGGAAACACCATATATTTT. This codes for CASSRRSWGNSGNTIYF.

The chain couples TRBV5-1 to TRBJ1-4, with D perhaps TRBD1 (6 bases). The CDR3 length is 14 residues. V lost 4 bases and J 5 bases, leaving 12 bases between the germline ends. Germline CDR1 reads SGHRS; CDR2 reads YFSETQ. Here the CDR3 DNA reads TGCGCCAGCAGCGGCCAGGACAGCAATGAAAAACTGTTTTTT. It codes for CASSGQDSNEKLFF.

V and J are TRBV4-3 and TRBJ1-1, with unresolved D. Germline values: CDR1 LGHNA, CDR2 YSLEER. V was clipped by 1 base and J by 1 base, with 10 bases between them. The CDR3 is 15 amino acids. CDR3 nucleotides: TGCGCCAGCAGCCAAGTTGGACGGTCGAACACTGAAGCTTTCTTT. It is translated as CASSQVGRSNTEAFF.

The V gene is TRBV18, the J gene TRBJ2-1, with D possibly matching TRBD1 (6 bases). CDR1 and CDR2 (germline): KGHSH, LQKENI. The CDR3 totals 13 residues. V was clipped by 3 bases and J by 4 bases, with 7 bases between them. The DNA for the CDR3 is TGTGCCAGCTCACCTACAGGGTACAATGAGCAGTTCTTC. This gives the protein CASSPTGYNEQFF. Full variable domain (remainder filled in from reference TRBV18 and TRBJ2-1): NAGVMQNPRHLVRRRGQEARLRCSPMKGHSHVYWYRQLPEEGLKFMVYLQKENIIDESGMPKERFSAEFPKEGPSILRIQQVVRGDSAAYFCASSPTGYNEQFFGPGTRLTVL.

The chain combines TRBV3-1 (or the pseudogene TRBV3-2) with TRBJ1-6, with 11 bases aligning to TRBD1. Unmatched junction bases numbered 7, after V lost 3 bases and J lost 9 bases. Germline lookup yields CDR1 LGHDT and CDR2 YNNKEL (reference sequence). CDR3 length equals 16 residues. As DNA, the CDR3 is TGTGCCAGCAGCCAGGCCGGGACAGGGGGAGGTTCACCCCTCCACTTT. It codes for CASSQAGTGGGSPLHF.

CDR3 region: CASTRQATGNTIYF. In DNA form, the CDR3 reads TGTGCCAGCACTAGACAGGCCACTGGAAACACCATATATTTT. This rearrangement joins TRBV28 to TRBJ1-3, with D maybe TRBD1 (6 bases). This CDR3 has 14 amino acids. The V gene's germline CDR1 is MDHEN and CDR2 SYDVKM. The germline V and J ends were trimmed by 7 bases and 2 bases, with 12 bases remaining between them.

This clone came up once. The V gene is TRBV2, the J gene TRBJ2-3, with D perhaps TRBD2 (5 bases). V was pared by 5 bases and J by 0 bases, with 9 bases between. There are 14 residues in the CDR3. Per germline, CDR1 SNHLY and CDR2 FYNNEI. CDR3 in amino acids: CASSRGSSTDTQYF. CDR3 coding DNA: TGTGCCAGCAGTCGGGGTTCTAGCACAGATACGCAGTATTTT.

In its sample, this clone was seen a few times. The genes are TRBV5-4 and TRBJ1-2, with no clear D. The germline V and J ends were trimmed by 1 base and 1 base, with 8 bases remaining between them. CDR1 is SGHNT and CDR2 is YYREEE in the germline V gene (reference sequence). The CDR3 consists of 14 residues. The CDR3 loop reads CASSLPEFNYGYTF. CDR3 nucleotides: TGTGCCAGCAGCTTGCCCGAATTTAACTATGGCTACACCTTC.

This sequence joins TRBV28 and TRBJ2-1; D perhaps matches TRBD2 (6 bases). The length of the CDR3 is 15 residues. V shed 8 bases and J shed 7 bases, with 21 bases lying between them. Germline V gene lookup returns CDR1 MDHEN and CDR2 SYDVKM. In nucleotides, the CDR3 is TGTGCCAGCGGACCCTTTACGGAGGGCCTGAATGAGCAGTTCTTC. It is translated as CASGPFTEGLNEQFF.

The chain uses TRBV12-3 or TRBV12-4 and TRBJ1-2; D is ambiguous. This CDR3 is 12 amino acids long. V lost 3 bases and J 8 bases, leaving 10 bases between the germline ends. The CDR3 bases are TGTGCCAGCAGTTTCGGGATCAGGGGCTACACCTTC. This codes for CASSFGIRGYTF.

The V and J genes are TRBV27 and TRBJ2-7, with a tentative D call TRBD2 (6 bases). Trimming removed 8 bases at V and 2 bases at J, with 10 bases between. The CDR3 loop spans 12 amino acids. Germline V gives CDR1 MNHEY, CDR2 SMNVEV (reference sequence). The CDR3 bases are TGTGCCAGCGGGACTGGAGCCTACGAGCAGTACTTC. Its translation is CASGTGAYEQYF.

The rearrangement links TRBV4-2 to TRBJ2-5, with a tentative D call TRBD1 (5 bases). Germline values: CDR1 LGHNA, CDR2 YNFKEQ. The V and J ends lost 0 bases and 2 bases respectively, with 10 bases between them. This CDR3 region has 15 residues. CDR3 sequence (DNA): TGTGCCAGCAGCCAAGATGGGAAGGGGCAAGAGACCCAGTACTTC. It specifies CASSQDGKGQETQYF.